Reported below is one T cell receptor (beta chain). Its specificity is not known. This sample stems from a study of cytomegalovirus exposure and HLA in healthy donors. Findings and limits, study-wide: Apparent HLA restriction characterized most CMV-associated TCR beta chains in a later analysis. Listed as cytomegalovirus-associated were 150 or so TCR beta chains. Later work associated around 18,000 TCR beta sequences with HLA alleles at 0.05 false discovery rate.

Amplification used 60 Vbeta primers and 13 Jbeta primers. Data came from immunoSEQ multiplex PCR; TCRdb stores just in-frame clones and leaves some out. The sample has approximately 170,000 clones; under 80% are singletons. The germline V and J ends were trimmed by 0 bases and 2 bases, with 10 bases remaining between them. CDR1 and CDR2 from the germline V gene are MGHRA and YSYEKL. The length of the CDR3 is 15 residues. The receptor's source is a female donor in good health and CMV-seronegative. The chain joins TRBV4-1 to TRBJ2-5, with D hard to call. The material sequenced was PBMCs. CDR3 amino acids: CASSQEVIGQETQYF. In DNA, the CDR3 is TGCGCCAGCAGCCAAGAAGTCATCGGGCAAGAGACCCAGTACTTC.